A single sample gave rise to the 26 T cell receptor beta chains below, sequenced in a study of PD-1 blockade in classical Hodgkin lymphoma. Sequencing was performed with immunoSEQ multiplex PCR; in TCRdb, only in-frame clones are kept and a portion is missing. The sample records tens of thousands of clones, roughly nine tenths being singletons. Specified time point: cycle 4 day 1 (C4D1), after about 6 weeks of nivolumab. Exposure to brentuximab vedotin varied, and each patient had relapsed following autologous stem cell transplantation. The sample consisted of peripheral blood mononuclear cells (PBMCs), taken before the fourth cycle of nivolumab. These receptors all come from a human donor with classical Hodgkin lymphoma.

CDR3 coding DNA: TGCGCCAGCAGCCCCGGACCTAGTGAAAAACTGTTTTTT. Protein product: CASSPGPSEKLFF. The chain carries TRBV5-1 and TRBJ1-4, with no clear D. CDR1 and CDR2 (germline): SGHRS, YFSETQ. V lost 4 bases and J lost 7, with 11 bases in between. The CDR3 has 13 residues.

The V and J genes are TRBV2 and TRBJ2-3; 7 bases match TRBD2. Trimming removed 2 bases from V and 1 base from J; junction bases left unmatched: 6. The CDR3 has 16 residues. Germline CDR1 SNHLY, CDR2 FYNNEI. The chain's CDR3 is CASSEFPGGGTDTQYF. CDR3 sequence (DNA): TGTGCCAGCAGTGAATTTCCGGGGGGAGGCACAGATACGCAGTATTTT.

Here the CDR3 DNA reads TGTGCCAGCAGCTTAGACCCTAACCCCAGCGGAGGCACAGATACGCAGTATTTT. As protein: CASSLDPNPSGGTDTQYF. The genes are TRBV7-2 and TRBJ2-3; D might be TRBD2 (5 bases). The germline gives CDR1 SGHTA, CDR2 FQGNSA. The CDR3 is made up of 18 amino acids. Trimming left V 1 base short and J 1 base short, with 18 bases between.

This sequence joins TRBV5-4 and TRBJ2-7, with 8 bases lining up with TRBD2. J lost 7 bases, V lost 4 bases, and 7 bases had no gene match. The CDR3 is made up of 13 amino acids. Germline values: CDR1 SGHNT, CDR2 YYREEE (reference sequence). DNA for the CDR3: TGTGCCAGCAGCCCCGGGGGGGCGGGTGAGCAGTACTTC. Its protein product is CASSPGGAGEQYF.

The V call is TRBV12-5, the J call TRBJ2-2, with D uncertain. Germline V gene data show CDR1 as LGHNT and CDR2 as FRNRAP. V lost 0 bases and J lost 1, with 9 bases in between. CDR3 length equals 16 residues. This CDR3 reads CASGLVVTENTGELFF. DNA of the CDR3: TGTGCTAGTGGTTTGGTAGTAACGGAGAACACCGGGGAGCTGTTTTTT.

The chain is built from TRBV7-9 and TRBJ2-4, with TRBD2 identical over 7 bases. Germline V gene data show CDR1 as SEHNR and CDR2 as FQNEAQ (reference sequence). CDR3 length: 18 amino acids. V gave up 3 bases and J gave up 1 base; unmatched junction bases: 12. In nucleotides, the CDR3 is TGTGCCAGCAGCTTCCTATTTGGGGGGGACCACGCCAAAAACATTCAGTACTTC. Its protein is CASSFLFGGDHAKNIQYF.

This clone occurred once. The chain uses TRBV23-1 and TRBJ2-7, with 10 bases identical to TRBD1. TRBV23-1 is an ORF, with its function uncertain. This CDR3 has 14 amino acids. Trimming took 6 bases from V and 2 from J; bases not matched to a gene: 4. CDR3 sequence (DNA): TGCGCCAGCAGCGGACAGGGGGGGCCCTACGAGCAGTACTTC. Protein product: CASSGQGGPYEQYF.

The genes are TRBV4-1 and TRBJ2-7; 7 nucleotides match TRBD1. Germline assignment: CDR1 MGHRA and CDR2 YSYEKL. The CDR3 length is 17 residues. The ends lost 0 bases at V and 0 bases at J; junction bases unmatched: 8. This chain's CDR3 is CASSQEATGFRSYEQYF. The CDR3 DNA follows: TGCGCCAGCAGCCAAGAAGCGACAGGGTTTCGCTCCTACGAGCAGTACTTC.

The chain uses TRBV30 and TRBJ2-7, with a weak D call TRBD1 (5 bases). Germline values: CDR1 GTSNPN, CDR2 SVGIG (reference sequence). With 3 bases removed from V and 4 bases from J, the gap between germline ends came to 19 bases. The CDR3 contains 15 residues. CDR3 in DNA: TGTGCCTGGAGCCTCCCAGGGCCTTTAGAATACGAGCAGTACTTC. Its translation: CAWSLPGPLEYEQYF.

This CDR3 is CASSDGRSIYEQYF. In DNA form, the CDR3 reads TGTGCCAGCAGTGACGGCAGGAGTATATACGAGCAGTACTTC. The chain employs TRBV2 and TRBJ2-7; no clear D. The CDR3 sequence is 14 residues long. Germline V gives CDR1 SNHLY, CDR2 FYNNEI. Trimming left V 3 bases short and J 4 bases short, with 13 bases between. Supplemented by reference TRBV2 and TRBJ2-7, the full variable domain reads EPEVTQTPSHQVTQMGQEVILRCVPISNHLYFYWYRQILGQKVEFLVSFYNNEISEKSEIFDDQFSVERPDGSNFTLKIRSTKLEDSAMYFCASSDGRSIYEQYFGPGTRLTVT.

V and J are TRBV7-2 and TRBJ1-1, with 9 bases that match TRBD1. J gave up 4 bases and V 5 bases, and 5 bases lay outside the gene matches. Germline V gene data show CDR1 as SGHTA and CDR2 as FQGNSA. The CDR3 contains 14 residues. CDR3 residues: CASSEQGALTEAFF. CDR3 in DNA: TGTGCCAGCAGCGAACAGGGGGCGCTCACTGAAGCTTTCTTT. The variable domain in full, with the rest retrieved from reference TRBV7-2 and TRBJ1-1, is GAGVSQSPSNKVTEKGKDVELRCDPISGHTALYWYRQSLGQGLEFLIYFQGNSAPDKSGLPSDRFSAERTGGSVSTLTIQRTQQEDSAVYLCASSEQGALTEAFFGQGTRLTVV.

This clone has only one observation. The CDR3 protein is CASSTRQNTYGYTF. The CDR3 coding sequence is TGTGCCAGCAGCACCCGACAGAATACCTATGGCTACACCTTC. The chain is built from TRBV5-4 and TRBJ1-2, with D perhaps TRBD1 (5 bases). Germline V gene lookup returns CDR1 SGHNT and CDR2 YYREEE (reference sequence). The CDR3 totals 14 residues. V lost 4 bases, J lost 4 bases, and 14 bases lay in between.

The chain employs TRBV27 and TRBJ2-3, with 10 nucleotides matching TRBD2. The CDR3 has 14 amino acids. Germline V lookup: CDR1 MNHEY, CDR2 SMNVEV (reference sequence). J was trimmed by 1 base and V by 9 bases; bases with no gene match: 4. The DNA of the CDR3 is TGTGCCAGTACTAGCGGGGACGGCACAGATACGCAGTATTTT. This encodes CASTSGDGTDTQYF.

The V and J genes are TRBV29-1 and TRBJ2-5, with D perhaps given as TRBD1 or TRBD2 (5 bases each). Trimming pared 4 bases from V and 2 bases from J, leaving 11 bases between. This CDR3 contains 13 residues. CDR1 is SQVTM, CDR2 ANQGSEA, per germline. CDR3 protein: CSVGGGGQETQYF. The CDR3 nucleotides are TGCAGCGTTGGTGGGGGTGGGCAAGAGACCCAGTACTTC.

This clone was seen a handful of times. V gene TRBV16 combines with J gene TRBJ2-1; unclear D gene. Trimming stripped 4 bases from V and 10 bases from J, with 8 bases between. Germline V gives CDR1 KGHSY, CDR2 FQNENV. CDR3 length: 11 amino acids. CDR3 sequence: CASSPGVEQFF. The CDR3 coding sequence is TGTGCCAGCAGCCCCGGCGTGGAGCAGTTCTTC.

The chain uses TRBV19 and TRBJ1-4; 7 bases match TRBD1. V trimming: 4 bases; J trimming: 8 bases; junction bases outside the gene matches: 10. CDR1 is LNHDA, CDR2 SQIVND, per germline (reference sequence). CDR3 size: 15 residues. The chain's CDR3 is CASSRRDSKLEKLFF. DNA for the CDR3: TGTGCCAGTAGTAGAAGGGACAGTAAATTGGAAAAACTGTTTTTT.

This chain links TRBV10-3 with TRBJ1-6; D is uncertain. Germline CDR1 reads ENHRY; CDR2 reads SYGVKD. Trimming pared 0 bases from V and 8 bases from J, leaving 11 bases between. The CDR3 runs 15 residues. The CDR3 reads CAISESGIPDSPLHF. As DNA, the CDR3 is TGTGCCATCAGTGAGTCAGGGATTCCGGATTCACCCCTCCACTTT.

The DNA of the CDR3 is TGTGCCAGCAGCTTACCCCAGACAGGTACGAGTGAAAAACTGTTTTTT. It is translated as CASSLPQTGTSEKLFF. The chain links TRBV7-8 to TRBJ1-4, with a weak D call TRBD1 (6 bases). V lost 2 bases, J lost 7 bases, and 17 bases lay in between. This CDR3 spans 16 amino acids. Germline-derived CDR1 and CDR2 are SGHVS and FQNEAQ.

This chain uses TRBV19 with TRBJ2-7; tentatively, D is TRBD1 (6 bases). Germline CDR1 LNHDA, CDR2 SQIVND (reference sequence). V was cut by 3 bases and J by 3 bases, with 15 bases left in between. This CDR3 has 15 amino acids. The CDR3: CASSMGATGNYEQYF. DNA for the CDR3: TGTGCCAGTAGTATGGGGGCCACCGGGAACTACGAGCAGTACTTC.

As for this clone: Other DNA sequences within the sample encode an identical CDR3. This chain uses TRBV7-8 with TRBJ1-1; 8 bases map to TRBD1. Germline V CDR1 and CDR2: SGHVS, FQNEAQ. J gave up 2 bases and V 5 bases, and 4 bases lay outside the gene matches. The CDR3 length is 14 residues. For the CDR3, the DNA is TGTGCCAGCAGCCCAGACAGGGGAAACACTGAAGCTTTCTTT. Amino acid sequence: CASSPDRGNTEAFF.

The J gene is TRBJ1-5, the V gene TRBV27; tentative D call: TRBD1 (6 bases). This CDR3 is built from 15 residues. Trimming left V 0 bases short and J 2 bases short, with 8 bases between. CDR1 and CDR2 (germline): MNHEY, SMNVEV (reference sequence). The DNA of the CDR3 is TGTGCCAGCAGTTTATCAGGGGGAGGCAATCAGCCCCAGCATTTT. It yields the protein CASSLSGGGNQPQHF.

V usage is TRBV2 and J usage is TRBJ2-7, with 9 bases identical to TRBD1. V shed 5 bases and J 4 bases; nucleotides not matched to a gene: 6. Looked up from germline, CDR1 is SNHLY and CDR2 is FYNNEI. The CDR3 runs to 14 residues. The CDR3 here is CASSSDRGLYEQYF. The CDR3 bases are TGTGCCAGCAGTTCGGACAGGGGCCTTTACGAGCAGTACTTC.

This clone was seen once. The chain carries TRBV9 and TRBJ1-2; D is possibly TRBD1 (5 bases). Germline V gene data show CDR1 as SGDLS and CDR2 as YYNGEE. Trimming shortened V by 0 bases and J by 0 bases, and 18 bases separated the two germline ends. The CDR3 is 18 residues long. DNA of the CDR3: TGTGCCAGCAGCGTAGGTGGACGAGGGGTCAGGCCTAACTATGGCTACACCTTC. Protein: CASSVGGRGVRPNYGYTF.

This clone has a count of ten or more. The chain links TRBV11-3 to TRBJ2-7; D perhaps matches TRBD1 (5 bases). V was clipped by 2 bases and J by 2 bases, with 10 bases between them. CDR1 is SGHNT, CDR2 YENEEA, per germline. The CDR3 has 14 amino acids. CDR3 nucleotides: TGTGCCAGCAGCTTATCGGGCAGGGCCTACGAGCAGTACTTC. This sequence encodes CASSLSGRAYEQYF.

This sequence joins TRBV7-2 and TRBJ2-5; 7 nucleotides agree with TRBD2. Germline lookup yields CDR1 SGHTA and CDR2 FQGNSA. The J segment lost 2 bases and the V segment lost 5 bases, leaving 11 bases of the junction unmatched. The CDR3 contains 16 residues. The CDR3 region is CASSLRGVLGQETQYF. For the CDR3, the DNA is TGTGCCAGCAGCCTCCGGGGGGTGTTGGGGCAAGAGACCCAGTACTTC.

This clone was seen once. The chain recombines TRBV18 with TRBJ1-4, with TRBD1 matching over 12 bases. Germline V gene sequence: CDR1 KGHSH, CDR2 LQKENI. The V segment lost 0 bases and the J segment 7 bases; nucleotides outside the gene matches: 6. This CDR3 is built from 17 residues. The CDR3: CASSPPEGQGALEKLFF. DNA of the CDR3: TGTGCCAGCTCACCACCCGAGGGACAGGGGGCTCTTGAAAAACTGTTTTTT.